The T cell receptor beta chain under discussion was sequenced for a study of cytomegalovirus exposure and HLA in healthy donors. Vbeta (60) and Jbeta (13) primers were used in the PCR. TCRdb keeps only in-frame clones here, not all; method: immunoSEQ multiplex PCR. The data hold over 110,000 clones, with 65% to 80% observed a single time. CDR1 MDHEN and CDR2 SYDVKM come from the germline V gene. This CDR3 contains 20 residues. The trim removed 5 bases at V and 0 bases at J, leaving 12 bases unmatched. Sequencing used PBMCs. V usage is TRBV28 and J usage is TRBJ2-1; 14 nucleotides match TRBD2. This sequence was found in a woman between 45 and 60 years old in good health and CMV-seropositive. DNA of the CDR3: TGTGCCAGCAGTACCCCCGGACTAGCGGGGGGTCACGGCTCCTACAATGAGCAGTTCTTC. It encodes CASSTPGLAGGHGSYNEQFF.